The present entry profiles one T cell receptor beta chain with its context. Antigen specificity is unknown. This sample stems from a study of T cell repertoires in cytomegalovirus infection. Germline V gene lookup returns CDR1 SGHTA and CDR2 FQGNSA. CDR3 length: 15 amino acids. Trimming pared 2 bases from V and 2 bases from J, leaving 9 bases between. TCRdb re-called the reads through MiXCR, storing one row per CDR3 protein. Of about 310,000 distinct CDR3 sequences listed, roughly 25% were seen once; the top ten hold about 14%. This receptor was identified in a human donor in good health (CMV status not recorded). Some clones in this sample may be carry-over from other donors' samples. This specimen consisted of cultured PBMCs, obtained from culture after CMV antigen stimulation. The genes are TRBV7-2 and TRBJ1-4, with D perhaps TRBD1 (6 bases). This CDR3 is CASSLWGATNEKLFF. The CDR3 DNA reads as TGTGCCAGCAGCTTATGGGGGGCGACTAATGAAAAACTGTTTTTT.